The clone carrying this TCR beta chain was observed once. In the study's own analysis: Scientists estimated how many nucleated cells there were by amplifying reference gene primers. The repertoire was sequenced with immunoSEQ multiplex PCR; TCRdb's copy has only in-frame clones and lacks some. That table is the source of V, J and clone size, and D and trimming were worked out from the DNA. The profile covers about 270,000 clones, with roughly 80% appearing a single time and 4.1% taken by the ten largest. The trim removed 0 bases at V and 13 bases at J, leaving 9 bases unmatched. Germline V gene sequence: CDR1 SGHRS, CDR2 YFSETQ. The CDR3 loop spans 14 amino acids. This specimen comes from a study of blood T cell repertoires in COVID-19.

The sample consisted of peripheral blood. This receptor was obtained from a woman between 50 and 59 years old with active or convalescent COVID-19. The chain recombines TRBV5-1 with TRBJ2-1; 8 nucleotides align to TRBD2. For the CDR3, the DNA is TGCGCCAGCAGCTTGGAGAGCGGCGGGGGGTCACAGTTCTTC. It yields the protein CASSLESGGGSQFF.